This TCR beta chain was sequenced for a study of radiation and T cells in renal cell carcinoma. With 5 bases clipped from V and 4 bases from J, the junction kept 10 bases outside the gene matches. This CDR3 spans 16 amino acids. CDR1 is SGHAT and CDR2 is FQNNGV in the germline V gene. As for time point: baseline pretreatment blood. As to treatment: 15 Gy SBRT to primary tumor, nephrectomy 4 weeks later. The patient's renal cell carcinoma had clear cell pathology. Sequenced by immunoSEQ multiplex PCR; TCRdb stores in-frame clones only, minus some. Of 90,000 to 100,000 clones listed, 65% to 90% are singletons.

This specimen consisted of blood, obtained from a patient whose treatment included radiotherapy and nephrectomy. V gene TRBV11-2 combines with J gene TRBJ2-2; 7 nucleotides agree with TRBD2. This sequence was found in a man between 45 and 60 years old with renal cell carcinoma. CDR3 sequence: CASSRGPAGFTGELFF. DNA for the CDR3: TGTGCCAGCAGCCGAGGCCCAGCGGGATTCACCGGGGAGCTGTTTTTT.